This T cell receptor beta chain was sequenced during a study of shared clonotypes between healthy human individuals. Across the study: Participating donors consisted of a couple of women and a few men aged 18 to 49.

V lost 6 bases and J 10 bases, leaving 19 bases between the germline ends. Germline V gene sequence: CDR1 MDHEN, CDR2 SYDVKM. The CDR3 has 14 residues. The study ran the assay at deep level. Here immunoSEQ multiplex PCR was the method, and the copy in TCRdb shows in-frame clones only, minus some. This table has around 430,000 clones, about four fifths appearing once. A word on this clone: This probably arose from a read error, given a far larger clone one base away. The same CDR3 is also encoded by other DNA sequences in this sample.

This TCR was sampled from a woman aged 35 to 49 in good health. Some clones in this sample may be carry-over from other donors' samples. Material: PBMCs. This chain links TRBV28 with TRBJ1-5; maybe TRBD1 (5 bases). CDR3 coding DNA: TGTGCCAGCAGCAAGGACGGGTCAGGGCAACCCCAGCATTTT. This gives the protein CASSKDGSGQPQHF.